Sequencing of this TCR beta chain was carried out in a study of STAT5B mutations in CD4+ large granular lymphocyte leukemia. Study-level findings and limits: Without HLA matching, higher CD4+ than CD8+ T-LGLL clonality could reflect small sample size.

A word on this clone: What it recognizes is unknown.

Libraries were prepared by immunoSEQ multiplex PCR; TCRdb keeps only in-frame clonotypes and omits some of them. Seen here are some 40,000 clones, about four fifths observed once, and the top ten hold 0.35%. CDR3 length: 14 residues. CDR1 and CDR2 from the germline V gene are SNHLY and FYNNEI. V gave up 6 bases and J gave up 2 bases, with 11 bases separating them. The genes are TRBV2 and TRBJ1-5; no firm D call. The clonotype comes from a human donor in good health. The sequenced material came from CD4+ T cells from blood buffy coats. CDR3 coding DNA: TGTGCCAGCAGCCGAAACACGGGCAATCAGCCCCAGCATTTT. Translated, it gives CASSRNTGNQPQHF.